This is a list of T cell receptor beta chains from one sample in a study of cytotoxic CD8 clonotypes in ibrutinib-treated CLL. TCRdb keeps only in-frame clones here, not all; method: immunoSEQ multiplex PCR. The repertoire consists of fewer than 100,000 clones, with more than 75% occurring once and the leading ten covering more than 4.5%. Sample: PBMCs, taken after 12 months of ibrutinib treatment. The receptors stem from a human donor with chronic lymphocytic leukemia. Both conserved end residues are part of each CDR3. The D gene is left open where the match is weak. Size tells how often a clone was seen (once, few, many) or the class of an expanded clone, and some rows leave it out.

clone_size j_call v_call d_call cdr3_aa cdr3_nt
NA TRBJ1-1 TRBV19 NA CASSEAGTEAFF TGTGCCAGTAGCGAGGCGGGTACTGAAGCTTTCTTT
NA TRBJ1-2 TRBV7-3 NA CASSSGSYGYTF TGTGCCAGCAGCTCCGGGTCCTATGGCTACACCTTC
NA TRBJ2-1 TRBV19 TRBD2 CASSIGLAGYEQFF TGTGCCAGTAGTATAGGGCTAGCGGGATATGAGCAGTTCTTC
NA TRBJ1-6 TRBV7-6 NA CASSSRGGSYNSPLHF TGTGCCAGCAGCTCAAGGGGAGGCTCCTATAATTCACCCCTCCACTTT
NA TRBJ1-1 TRBV11-2 NA CASSLEGGNTEAFF TGTGCCAGCAGCTTAGAGGGGGGGAACACTGAAGCTTTCTTT
once TRBJ2-6 TRBV2 NA CARGGISERANVLTF TGTGCCAGGGGCGGTATCTCTGAGAGGGCCAACGTCCTGACTTTC
few TRBJ2-7 TRBV5-5 NA CASSGPRDTSIHEQYF TGTGCCAGCAGCGGACCCCGGGACACGTCGATCCACGAGCAGTACTTC
NA TRBJ2-7 TRBV19 TRBD1 CASSRGIPGQGAYEQYF TGTGCCAGTAGTAGGGGAATACCGGGACAGGGGGCTTACGAGCAGTACTTC
NA TRBJ2-7 TRBV5-5 TRBD1 CASSRQGYEQYF TGTGCCAGCAGCCGACAGGGTTACGAGCAGTACTTC
NA TRBJ2-7 TRBV7-9 NA CASSQQGYEQYF TGTGCCAGCAGCCAGCAGGGCTACGAGCAGTACTTC
once TRBJ2-6 TRBV27 TRBD1 CASRSARTGDPVLTF TGTGCCAGCAGATCCGCAAGGACAGGGGACCCCGTCCTGACTTTC
once TRBJ2-1 TRBV11-2 NA CASSFGRPGDEQFF TGTGCCAGCAGCTTCGGCAGGCCCGGGGATGAGCAGTTCTTC
few TRBJ2-3 TRBV6-4 TRBD2 CASSDGTSGTDTQYF TGTGCCAGCAGTGACGGGACTAGCGGCACAGATACGCAGTATTTT
NA TRBJ2-2 TRBV6-4 TRBD2 CASSDGGENTGELFF TGTGCCAGCAGTGACGGGGGGGAAAACACCGGGGAGCTGTTTTTT
NA TRBJ1-2 TRBV7-9 NA CASTPYGYTF TGTGCCAGCACGCCGTATGGCTACACCTTC
NA TRBJ2-5 TRBV5-1 NA CASSPHVETQYF TGCGCCAGCAGCCCTCACGTCGAGACCCAGTACTTC
NA TRBJ1-6 TRBV28 NA CATGRAPSYNSPLHF TGTGCCACCGGCAGGGCCCCCTCCTATAATTCACCCCTCCACTTT
once TRBJ2-5 TRBV11-3 NA CASSPGGGPAQETQYF TGTGCCAGCAGCCCAGGGGGGGGACCCGCCCAAGAGACCCAGTACTTC
NA TRBJ2-2 TRBV21-1 NA CASSPPEVRGNANTGELFF TGTGCCAGCAGCCCCCCAGAGGTCCGGGGCAACGCGAACACCGGGGAGCTGTTTTTT
NA TRBJ1-5 TRBV18 NA CASSTDRNQPQHF TGTGCCAGCTCAACGGACAGAAATCAGCCCCAGCATTTT
NA TRBJ2-3 TRBV19 TRBD1 CATRDRASTDTQYF TGTGCCACCCGAGACAGGGCGAGCACAGATACGCAGTATTTT
NA TRBJ2-1 TRBV2 NA CAALGRDNEQFF TGTGCCGCCCTCGGACGGGACAATGAGCAGTTCTTC
NA TRBJ1-2 TRBV19 NA CASSMEGFSGYTF TGTGCCAGTAGTATGGAGGGCTTTAGCGGCTACACCTTC
NA TRBJ1-1 TRBV6-6 TRBD1 CATDRGGNTEAFF TGTGCCACCGACAGGGGAGGGAACACTGAAGCTTTCTTT
NA TRBJ1-4 TRBV28 NA CAGGTNEKLFF TGTGCCGGGGGAACTAATGAAAAACTGTTTTTT
few TRBJ1-1 TRBV10-1 NA CATDRHPTEAFF TGCGCCACCGATAGACATCCCACTGAAGCTTTCTTT
once TRBJ2-7 TRBV6-1 TRBD1 CASAHTGTGKPEQYF TGTGCCAGCGCACATACCGGGACAGGTAAACCCGAGCAGTACTTC
NA TRBJ1-2 TRBV7-8 TRBD1 CASSLVGTGGAGYGYTF TGTGCCAGCAGCTTAGTGGGAACAGGGGGCGCTGGCTATGGCTACACCTTC
NA TRBJ2-5 TRBV5-6 NA CASSPTAQETQYF TGTGCCAGCAGTCCAACGGCCCAAGAGACCCAGTACTTC
NA TRBJ2-1 TRBV13 NA CASSLGTHNEQFF TGTGCCAGCAGCTTAGGGACCCACAATGAGCAGTTCTTC
NA TRBJ1-2 TRBV7-8 NA CASSLAQEYGYTF TGTGCCAGCAGCTTAGCCCAAGAATATGGCTACACCTTC
few TRBJ2-7 TRBV2 NA CASRSSGQYF TGTGCCAGTAGGTCCTCAGGGCAGTACTTC